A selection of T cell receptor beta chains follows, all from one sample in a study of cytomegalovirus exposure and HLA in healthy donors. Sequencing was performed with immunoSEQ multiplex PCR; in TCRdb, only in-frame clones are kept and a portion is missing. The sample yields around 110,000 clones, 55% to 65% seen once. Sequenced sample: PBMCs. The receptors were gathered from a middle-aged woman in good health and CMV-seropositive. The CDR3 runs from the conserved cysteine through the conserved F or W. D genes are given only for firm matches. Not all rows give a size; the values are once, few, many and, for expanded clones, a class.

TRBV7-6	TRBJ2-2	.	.	TGTGCCAGCAGCTTAGCGGCGGCTGCCACCGGGGAGCTGTTTTTT	CASSLAAAATGELFF
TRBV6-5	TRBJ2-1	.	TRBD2	TGTGCCAGCAAGCTAGCGGGAGTGGGTAATGAGCAGTTCTTC	CASKLAGVGNEQFF
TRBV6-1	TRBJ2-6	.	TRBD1	TGTGCCAGCAGTGGACAAGGACAGGGTTACTCTGGGGCCAACGTCCTGACTTTC	CASSGQGQGYSGANVLTF
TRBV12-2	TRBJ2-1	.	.	TGTGCAAGTCGCTTAGTCCCCGGGACTAGCGGGAGTGCGGTTACCTACAATGAGCAGTTCTTC	CASRLVPGTSGSAVTYNEQFF
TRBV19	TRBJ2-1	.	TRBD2	TGTGCCAGTAGTGCCCAGCTAGCGGGAGGGTACAATGAGCAGTTCTTC	CASSAQLAGGYNEQFF
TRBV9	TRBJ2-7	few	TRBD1	TGTGCCAGCAGTCCGGGGACAGCATCATACGAGCAGTACTTC	CASSPGTASYEQYF
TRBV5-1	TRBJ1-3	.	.	TGCGCCAGCAGCTCCTCGGGGGGCCCTGGAAACACCATATATTTT	CASSSSGGPGNTIYF
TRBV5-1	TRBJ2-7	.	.	TGCGCCAGCAGCATAGAGACAGTCGCCTACGAGCAGTACTTC	CASSIETVAYEQYF
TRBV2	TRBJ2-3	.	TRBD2	TGTGCCAGCAGTGAATTTACGAGCGGGAGGGGGTTTTGGTATTTT	CASSEFTSGRGFWYF
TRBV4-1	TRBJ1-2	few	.	TGCGCCAGCAGCCCAGAGTCAGGGACTGCCAACTATGGCTACACCTTC	CASSPESGTANYGYTF
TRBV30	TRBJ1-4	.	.	TGTGCCTGGCAGCCCCAGGTATCGTTAGGTGAAAAACTGTTTTTT	CAWQPQVSLGEKLFF
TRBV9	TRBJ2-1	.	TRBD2	TGTGCCAGCAGTGCCGGGACTAGCGGGATTTTCTATGAGCAGTTCTTC	CASSAGTSGIFYEQFF
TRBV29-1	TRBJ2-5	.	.	TGCAGCGTGAGGCCAGATCAAGAGACCCAGTACTTC	CSVRPDQETQYF
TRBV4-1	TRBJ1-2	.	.	TGCGCCAGCAGCCAAGATAGGACGGAGGACCACTATGGCTACACCTTC	CASSQDRTEDHYGYTF
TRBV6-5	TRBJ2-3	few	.	TGTGCCAGCAGTTACCCCGGTGGGGGGGGCGACGATACGCAGTATTTT	CASSYPGGGGDDTQYF
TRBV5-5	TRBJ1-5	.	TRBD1	TGTGCCAGCAGCCCGGGACAGGGCCCATATAGCAATCAGCCCCAGCATTTT	CASSPGQGPYSNQPQHF
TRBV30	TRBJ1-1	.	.	TGTGCCTGGATTCAGGGAGGTTCTTTCACTGAAGCTTTCTTT	CAWIQGGSFTEAFF
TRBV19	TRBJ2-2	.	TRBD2	TGTGCCAGTAGTACTCCCCGGACTAGCGGGAGTTACACCGGGGAGCTGTTTTTT	CASSTPRTSGSYTGELFF
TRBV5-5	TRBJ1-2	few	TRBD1	TGTGCCAGCAGCTTTCTCAGGGGGCAGGGCTATGGCTACACCTTC	CASSFLRGQGYGYTF
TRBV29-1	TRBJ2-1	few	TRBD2	TGCAGCGTTGGGGGACTAGAACTAAGCGAGCAGTTCTTC	CSVGGLELSEQFF
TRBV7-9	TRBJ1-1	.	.	TGTGCCAGCAGCTTGGAAAAACAGGGTTTATGGACTGAAGCTTTCTTT	CASSLEKQGLWTEAFF
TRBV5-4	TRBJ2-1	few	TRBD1	TGTGCCAGCAGCCCGGCTACCATCCGGGACAGCAATGAGCAGTTCTTC	CASSPATIRDSNEQFF
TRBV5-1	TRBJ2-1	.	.	TGCGCCAGCAGCTTGGTGGTGGGAGCACGGAATGAGCAGTTCTTC	CASSLVVGARNEQFF
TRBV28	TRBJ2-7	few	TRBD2	TGTGCCAGCAGTTTTTTAACCCTAACTAGCGGGAGGGCCAGCGAGCAGTACTTC	CASSFLTLTSGRASEQYF
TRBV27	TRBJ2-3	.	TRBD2	TGTGCCAGCAGTCTAGCGGTTAGCACAGATACGCAGTATTTT	CASSLAVSTDTQYF
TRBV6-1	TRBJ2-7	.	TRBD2	TGTGCCAGCAGTTTACCGACTAGCGGGAGATACGAGCAGTACTTC	CASSLPTSGRYEQYF